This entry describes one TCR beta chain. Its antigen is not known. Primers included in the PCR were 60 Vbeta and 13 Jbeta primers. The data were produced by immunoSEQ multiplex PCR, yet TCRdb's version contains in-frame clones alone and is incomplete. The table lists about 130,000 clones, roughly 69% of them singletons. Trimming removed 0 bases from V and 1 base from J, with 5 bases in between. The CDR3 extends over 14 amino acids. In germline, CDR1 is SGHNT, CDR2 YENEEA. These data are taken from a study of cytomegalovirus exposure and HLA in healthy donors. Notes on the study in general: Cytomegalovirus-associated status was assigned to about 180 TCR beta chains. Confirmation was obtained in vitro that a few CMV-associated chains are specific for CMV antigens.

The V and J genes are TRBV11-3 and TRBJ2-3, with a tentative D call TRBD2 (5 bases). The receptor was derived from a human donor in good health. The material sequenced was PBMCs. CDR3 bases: TGTGCCAGCAGCTTAGAGGGAGGCACAGATACGCAGTATTTT. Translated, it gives CASSLEGGTDTQYF.